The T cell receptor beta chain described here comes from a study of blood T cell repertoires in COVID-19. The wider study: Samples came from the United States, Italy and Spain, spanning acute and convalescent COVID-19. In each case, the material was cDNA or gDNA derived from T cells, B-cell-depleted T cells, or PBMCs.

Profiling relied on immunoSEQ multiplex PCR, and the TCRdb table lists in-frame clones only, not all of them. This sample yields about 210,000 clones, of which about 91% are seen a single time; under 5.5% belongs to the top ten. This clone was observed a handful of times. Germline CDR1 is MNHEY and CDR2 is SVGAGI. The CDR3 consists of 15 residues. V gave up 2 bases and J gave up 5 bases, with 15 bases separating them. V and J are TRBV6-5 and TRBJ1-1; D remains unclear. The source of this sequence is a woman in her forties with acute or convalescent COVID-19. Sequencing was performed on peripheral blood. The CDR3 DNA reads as TGTGCCAGCAGTTACGGGCGGGTGGGGAAAACTGAAGCTTTCTTT. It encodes CASSYGRVGKTEAFF.